The 32 T cell receptor beta chains below come from one sample, sequenced in a study of blood T cell repertoires in COVID-19. Generated by immunoSEQ multiplex PCR, the TCRdb table keeps only in-frame clones and is missing some. The sample consists of more than 350,000 clones, about 88% of them appearing once. Sequenced input: PBMCs or T cells enriched from blood (not recorded which). All receptors come from a woman between 18 and 30 years old who had been exposed to COVID-19.

The chain couples TRBV27 to TRBJ2-1; TRBD1 matches 8 bases. Germline V gives CDR1 MNHEY, CDR2 SMNVEV (reference sequence). The CDR3 length is 14 residues. Trimming cost V 4 bases and J 8 bases; bases outside gene matches: 7. The CDR3: CASSSNRGVDEQFF. CDR3 coding DNA: TGTGCCAGCAGTTCCAACAGGGGGGTGGATGAGCAGTTCTTC.

The table lists this clone with a few counts. The chain carries TRBV3-1 (or the pseudogene TRBV3-2) and TRBJ2-7; 7 bases fit TRBD1. The ends lost 4 bases at V and 5 bases at J; junction bases unmatched: 11. This CDR3 comprises 15 residues. Germline CDR1 and CDR2: LGHDT and YNNKEL (reference sequence). In DNA, the CDR3 is TGTGCCAGCAGCCGGAGGACAGGCCGGAGAAACGAGCAGTACTTC. The encoded protein is CASSRRTGRRNEQYF.

The count of this clone is one. This chain uses TRBV14 with TRBJ1-1; no clear D gene. The CDR3 contains 13 residues. The germline gives CDR1 SGHDN, CDR2 FVKESK. V lost 2 bases, J lost 1 base, and 5 bases lay in between. For the CDR3, the DNA is TGTGCCAGCAGCCAACTACCGAACACTGAAGCTTTCTTT. The encoded protein is CASSQLPNTEAFF.

The J gene is TRBJ1-4, the V gene TRBV7-9, with 7 bases identical to TRBD1. Germline CDR1 is SEHNR and CDR2 is FQNEAQ (reference sequence). After removal of 1 base from V and 8 bases from J, the junction contained 7 bases not matched to a gene. CDR3 length: 15 residues. The CDR3 loop is CASSLGRQGGEKLFF. CDR3 nucleotides: TGTGCCAGCAGCTTAGGCCGACAGGGAGGAGAAAAACTGTTTTTT.

V gene TRBV4-3 combines with J gene TRBJ2-3; 16 bases line up with TRBD2. Germline assignment: CDR1 LGHNA and CDR2 YSLEER. This CDR3 region has 16 residues. V was pared by 2 bases and J by 9 bases, with 5 bases of the junction left unmatched. The CDR3 protein is CASSQPGTSGGGTQYF. In nucleotides, the CDR3 is TGCGCCAGCAGCCAACCCGGGACTAGCGGGGGGGGAACGCAGTATTTT.

Remarks on this clone: This CDR3 is also generated by other DNA sequences in the sample. This chain links TRBV3-1 (or the pseudogene TRBV3-2) with TRBJ1-2, with 8 bases aligning to TRBD1. The CDR3 covers 13 residues. Trimming removed 4 bases from V and 4 bases from J; junction bases left unmatched: 2. CDR1 is LGHDT, CDR2 YNNKEL, per germline (reference sequence). The CDR3 protein is CASSPGQGYGYTF. CDR3 DNA sequence: TGTGCCAGCAGCCCCGGACAGGGCTATGGCTACACCTTC.

This chain links TRBV27 with TRBJ2-7; D possibly corresponds to TRBD2 (5 bases). This CDR3 has 19 residues. Germline CDR1 is MNHEY and CDR2 is SMNVEV (reference sequence). V lost 3 bases and J lost 4, with 28 bases in between. The CDR3 DNA sequence: TGTGCCAGCAGTTTTAGAATAGGAACAGTCGGAGGCCCCACTTACGAGCAGTACTTC. Translating it yields CASSFRIGTVGGPTYEQYF.

The chain uses TRBV19 and TRBJ1-1; tentatively, D is TRBD1 (6 bases). Trimming took off 3 bases at V and 0 bases at J, with 14 bases between the two ends. CDR3 length: 16 residues. Germline assignment: CDR1 LNHDA and CDR2 SQIVND (reference sequence). CDR3 protein: CASSIRGGAMNTEAFF. The CDR3 DNA reads as TGTGCCAGTAGTATTCGGGGGGGGGCGATGAACACTGAAGCTTTCTTT.

This clone was observed a single time. CDR3 sequence: CASWGGTDQPQHF. The CDR3 DNA sequence: TGTGCCAGTTGGGGGGGGACTGATCAGCCCCAGCATTTT. The chain is built from TRBV27 and TRBJ1-5, with a tentative D call TRBD1 (5 bases). This CDR3 contains 13 residues. V was shortened by 9 bases and J by 5 bases, with 14 bases between the two germline ends. CDR1 is MNHEY and CDR2 is SMNVEV in the germline V gene (reference sequence).

The V gene is TRBV6-5, the J gene TRBJ1-1, with D perhaps TRBD1 (5 bases). The CDR3 runs to 13 residues. V lost 2 bases and J 10 bases, leaving 14 bases between the germline ends. CDR1 MNHEY and CDR2 SVGAGI come from the germline V gene. As DNA, the CDR3 is TGTGCCAGCAGTTACCCCGGGACTGATAGAGCTTTCTTT. Amino acids: CASSYPGTDRAFF.

The rearrangement joins TRBV2 to TRBJ2-7; the D gene is possibly TRBD1 (6 bases). The CDR3 is made up of 13 amino acids. Germline assignment: CDR1 SNHLY and CDR2 FYNNEI. V was pared by 8 bases and J by 2 bases, with 13 bases between. The CDR3 coding sequence is TGTGCCAGCGGATCGGGACAAACCTACGAGCAGTACTTC. It translates to CASGSGQTYEQYF.

The V gene is TRBV27, the J gene TRBJ2-5, with TRBD1 matching over 7 bases. The CDR3 sequence is 15 residues long. The V and J ends lost 5 bases and 2 bases, in that order; junction bases with no gene match: 8. Germline V lookup: CDR1 MNHEY, CDR2 SMNVEV (reference sequence). CDR3 nucleotides: TGTGCCAGCAGTCCCTGGGGACAGCTTCAAGAGACCCAGTACTTC. The encoded protein is CASSPWGQLQETQYF.

The rearrangement joins TRBV10-2 to TRBJ2-7, with D tentatively TRBD1 (5 bases). With 8 bases removed from V and 2 bases from J, the gap between germline ends came to 16 bases. This CDR3 region has 14 residues. Germline V gene lookup returns CDR1 WSHSY and CDR2 SAAADI. The CDR3 sequence: CASFSSQGAYEQYF. The CDR3 nucleotides read TGCGCCAGCTTCAGCTCCCAGGGTGCCTACGAGCAGTACTTC.

V gene TRBV19 combines with J gene TRBJ2-5, with D maybe TRBD2 (6 bases). CDR3 size: 14 residues. Germline CDR1 LNHDA, CDR2 SQIVND (reference sequence). The V end was cut by 5 bases, the J end by 0 bases, with 10 bases between. The CDR3 spells CASSRRGNQETQYF. CDR3 sequence (DNA): TGTGCCAGTAGTCGCCGGGGGAACCAAGAGACCCAGTACTTC.

This clone has only one observation. The chain carries TRBV4-1 and TRBJ2-3; D is ambiguous. Germline CDR1 MGHRA, CDR2 YSYEKL. The CDR3 is made up of 16 amino acids. Trimming cost V 2 bases and J 0 bases, with 12 bases left between them. The CDR3 protein is CASSQPYTTSTDTQYF. The CDR3 DNA reads TGCGCCAGCAGCCAACCCTATACTACAAGCACAGATACGCAGTATTTT.

The chain links TRBV7-6 to TRBJ2-7; a possible D gene is TRBD1 (6 bases). Germline V CDR1 and CDR2: SGHVS, FNYEAQ. The CDR3 is made up of 14 amino acids. V was trimmed by 1 base and J by 5 bases, leaving 12 bases between them. This chain's CDR3 is CASSLDTGSHEQYF. CDR3 nucleotides: TGTGCCAGCAGCTTAGACACAGGGTCGCACGAGCAGTACTTC.

This chain uses TRBV11-2 with TRBJ2-1; 11 bases match TRBD2. Germline assignment: CDR1 SGHAT and CDR2 FQNNGV. This CDR3 contains 13 residues. J gave up 9 bases and V 10 bases, and 8 bases lay outside the gene matches. The CDR3 loop is CATGLAGGFEQFF. Here the CDR3 DNA reads TGTGCCACGGGGCTAGCGGGAGGATTTGAGCAGTTCTTC.

This clone was seen more than once but under ten times. The chain couples TRBV18 to TRBJ2-7; D is perhaps TRBD2 (6 bases). CDR1 is KGHSH and CDR2 is LQKENI in the germline V gene. This CDR3 spans 13 amino acids. V lost 5 bases and J lost 5, with 13 bases in between. The CDR3 protein is CASSWKGEDEQYF. CDR3 DNA sequence: TGTGCCAGCTCATGGAAAGGGGAGGACGAGCAGTACTTC.

The count of this clone is one. This sequence joins TRBV29-1 and TRBJ1-5, with 9 nucleotides matching TRBD1. J gave up 0 bases and V 5 bases, and 2 bases lay outside the gene matches. This CDR3 has 14 amino acids. From germline, CDR1 is SQVTM and CDR2 ANQGSEA. The CDR3 sequence is CSVWTGDSNQPQHF. The CDR3 region has the DNA TGCAGCGTTTGGACAGGGGATAGCAATCAGCCCCAGCATTTT.

The chain recombines TRBV20-1 with TRBJ2-7, with a tentative D call TRBD2 (6 bases). The length of the CDR3 is 11 residues. The germline gives CDR1 DFQATT, CDR2 SNEGSKA (reference sequence). V lost 6 bases, J lost 6 bases, and 12 bases lay in between. CDR3 DNA: TGCAGTGCCTCGGGGGAGCCCGAGCAGTACTTC. Its protein is CSASGEPEQYF.

For the CDR3, the DNA is TGTGCCAGCAGCGTGGGCCCAGCTAGCACAGATACGCAGTATTTT. It specifies CASSVGPASTDTQYF. V usage is TRBV9 and J usage is TRBJ2-3; no firm D call. Germline V CDR1 and CDR2: SGDLS, YYNGEE. The germline V and J ends were trimmed by 2 bases and 0 bases, with 10 bases remaining between them. This CDR3 spans 15 amino acids.

The chain employs TRBV6-5 and TRBJ1-4; no definite D call. The CDR3 contains 13 residues. The germline V gene has CDR1 MNHEY and CDR2 SVGAGI. Deletions cut 6 bases from V and 2 bases from J, with 7 bases between. CDR3 DNA: TGTGCCAGCAGCACCGAGACTAATGAAAAACTGTTTTTT. As protein: CASSTETNEKLFF.

This rearrangement joins TRBV2 to TRBJ2-3; 8 bases match TRBD2. The J segment lost 1 base and the V segment lost 3 bases, leaving 3 bases of the junction unmatched. The length of the CDR3 is 15 residues. Germline CDR1 reads SNHLY; CDR2 reads FYNNEI. The CDR3 loop reads CASSEAGGGTDTQYF. In nucleotides, the CDR3 is TGTGCCAGCAGTGAGGCGGGGGGCGGCACAGATACGCAGTATTTT.

The chain employs TRBV7-3 and TRBJ2-1; TRBD1 matches 10 bases. The CDR3 has 19 residues. The germline V gene has CDR1 SGHTA and CDR2 FQGTGA. Trimming removed 3 bases from V and 0 bases from J; junction bases left unmatched: 11. CDR3 amino acids: CASSLKGRGQGSSYNEQFF. CDR3 coding DNA: TGTGCCAGCAGCTTGAAAGGACGGGGACAGGGGAGCTCCTACAATGAGCAGTTCTTC.

This chain joins TRBV7-2 and TRBJ2-3; D possibly corresponds to TRBD2 (5 bases). CDR1 is SGHTA and CDR2 is FQGNSA in the germline V gene. Trimming stripped 1 base from V and 6 bases from J, with 17 bases between. This CDR3 is 16 amino acids long. CDR3 in amino acids: CASSLVGARGGDTQYF. The CDR3 nucleotides read TGTGCCAGCAGCTTAGTAGGCGCCCGAGGCGGGGATACGCAGTATTTT.

This chain uses TRBV14 with TRBJ2-3; 11 bases are shared with TRBD2. Germline loops: CDR1 SGHDN, CDR2 FVKESK. After removal of 4 bases from V and 4 bases from J, the junction contained 13 bases not matched to a gene. This CDR3 comprises 18 residues. The CDR3 DNA is TGTGCCAGCAGCCGGGACATCTGGGAACTAGCGGGAGCAGATACGCAGTATTTT. Protein: CASSRDIWELAGADTQYF.

The chain carries TRBV2 and TRBJ1-2; possibly TRBD1 for D (6 bases). The CDR3 loop spans 13 amino acids. From germline, CDR1 is SNHLY and CDR2 FYNNEI. V was cut by 5 bases and J by 5 bases, with 12 bases left in between. CDR3: CASSQDSLYGYTF. The CDR3 DNA reads as TGTGCCAGCAGTCAGGACAGCCTTTATGGCTACACCTTC.

J is TRBJ2-2 and V is TRBV24-1, with 11 bases identical to TRBD1. Germline-derived CDR1 and CDR2 are KGHDR and SFDVKD. CDR3 length: 16 residues. Trimming cost V 2 bases and J 4 bases; bases outside gene matches: 2. The CDR3 bases are TGTGCCACCAGTGATTGGACAGGGGGCGGCACCGGGGAGCTGTTTTTT. This codes for CATSDWTGGGTGELFF.

The V and J genes are TRBV4-2 and TRBJ2-7; possibly TRBD2 for D (7 bases). The V and J ends lost 4 bases and 2 bases respectively, with 18 bases between them. Germline CDR1 reads LGHNA; CDR2 reads YNFKEQ. The CDR3 covers 16 residues. The CDR3 nucleotides read TGTGCCAGCAGCCCAGGGGTTGCGGGAGTCCCCTACGAGCAGTACTTC. Encoded protein: CASSPGVAGVPYEQYF.

This chain joins TRBV6-4 and TRBJ2-1, with D possibly matching TRBD1 (5 bases). Germline values: CDR1 MRHNA, CDR2 SNTAGT. V dropped 3 bases and J dropped 4 bases, with 22 bases sitting between them. The CDR3 consists of 18 residues. For the CDR3, the DNA is TGTGCCAGCAGTGAGTCCGACAGAGCTGGTTGGGCATACAATGAGCAGTTCTTC. This codes for CASSESDRAGWAYNEQFF.

This clone was observed a single time. The gene calls are TRBV6-5 and TRBJ1-1, with 7 bases lining up with TRBD1. This CDR3 is 16 amino acids long. V lost 2 bases and J lost 2; bases outside the gene matches: 8. Germline-derived CDR1 and CDR2 are MNHEY and SVGAGI. Here the CDR3 reads CASSYRAGGGNTEAFF. The CDR3 DNA reads TGTGCCAGCAGTTACAGGGCAGGGGGAGGAAACACTGAAGCTTTCTTT.

The gene calls are TRBV6-5 and TRBJ1-1, with 7 bases that match TRBD1. The J segment lost 4 bases and the V segment lost 0 bases, leaving 2 bases of the junction unmatched. The CDR3 has 14 amino acids. Germline CDR1 MNHEY, CDR2 SVGAGI. As DNA, the CDR3 is TGTGCCAGCAGTTACTCGACAGGGAGCACTGAAGCTTTCTTT. This translates into CASSYSTGSTEAFF.